The 27 T cell receptor beta chains reported below all come from one sample, sequenced in a study of shared clonotypes between healthy human individuals. Sequencing used immunoSEQ multiplex PCR; TCRdb keeps in-frame clones, though not all of them. The sample contains a few million clones, more than 90% of which appear only once. The specimen was naive CD4+ T cells sorted from blood. The subset was: CD45RA+ positively selected. The receptors stem from a man aged 18 to 30 in good health.

CDR3 region: CASSLRQVGGNSPLHF. The CDR3 coding sequence is TGTGCCAGCAGCTTGCGACAGGTCGGGGGTAATTCACCCCTCCACTTT. The rearrangement links TRBV5-6 to TRBJ1-6, with D tentatively TRBD1 (6 bases). CDR3 length equals 16 residues. V was clipped by 1 base and J by 6 bases, with 14 bases between them. The germline CDR1 and CDR2 sequences are SGHDT and YYEEEE.

V gene TRBV19 combines with J gene TRBJ2-7, with D unresolved. The CDR3 runs to 13 residues. The V end was cut by 3 bases, the J end by 3 bases, with 9 bases between. Germline V gene data show CDR1 as LNHDA and CDR2 as SQIVND (reference sequence). In DNA, the CDR3 is TGTGCCAGTAGTATCCCAGGAAACTACGAGCAGTACTTC. Residues: CASSIPGNYEQYF.

With respect to this clone: The sample holds other DNA sequences that translate to the same CDR3. V is TRBV9 and J is TRBJ2-1; TRBD2 matches 9 bases. The CDR3 totals 15 residues. Looked up from germline, CDR1 is SGDLS and CDR2 is YYNGEE. The V segment lost 1 base and the J segment 3 bases; nucleotides outside the gene matches: 2. DNA for the CDR3: TGTGCCAGCAGCGTACAACTAGCGGGCTACAATGAGCAGTTCTTC. It is translated as CASSVQLAGYNEQFF.

The V gene is TRBV18, the J gene TRBJ1-3; 7 bases align to TRBD1. The CDR3 length is 15 residues. The J segment lost 3 bases and the V segment lost 2 bases, leaving 4 bases of the junction unmatched. Germline values: CDR1 KGHSH, CDR2 LQKENI. CDR3 amino acids: CASSPTGEVGNTIYF. As DNA, the CDR3 is TGTGCCAGCTCACCAACAGGGGAGGTTGGAAACACCATATATTTT.

The chain has TRBV5-1 and TRBJ2-3; 9 positions match TRBD1. Unmatched junction bases numbered 12, after V lost 2 bases and J lost 5 bases. From germline, CDR1 is SGHRS and CDR2 YFSETQ. There are 17 residues in the CDR3. DNA of the CDR3: TGCGCCAGCAGCTTCCCACGAACAGGGGGCCTATTAGATACGCAGTATTTT. It specifies CASSFPRTGGLLDTQYF. The full variable domain, its missing parts supplied by reference TRBV5-1 and TRBJ2-3, is KAGVTQTPRYLIKTRGQQVTLSCSPISGHRSVSWYQQTPGQGLQFLFEYFSETQRNKGNFPGRFSGRQFSNSRSEMNVSTLELGDSALYLCASSFPRTGGLLDTQYFGPGTRLTVL.

This rearrangement joins TRBV7-3 to TRBJ2-3; D remains unclear. The germline gives CDR1 SGHTA, CDR2 FQGTGA. CDR3 length: 13 residues. With 4 bases removed from V and 5 bases from J, the gap between germline ends came to 10 bases. CDR3 amino acids: CASSYDMRDTQYF. In DNA form, the CDR3 reads TGTGCCAGCAGCTATGACATGAGAGATACGCAGTATTTT.

The chain uses TRBV6-5 and TRBJ1-6; weak D call: TRBD1 (6 bases). Deletions cut 2 bases from V and 6 bases from J, with 11 bases between. Per germline, CDR1 MNHEY and CDR2 SVGAGI. CDR3 size: 15 residues. The CDR3 loop reads CASSYREGGNSPLHF. Here the CDR3 DNA reads TGTGCCAGCAGTTACAGGGAAGGGGGTAATTCACCCCTCCACTTT.

The chain links TRBV5-6 to TRBJ2-5; 12 bases align to TRBD2. Trimming took 5 bases from V and 1 from J; bases not matched to a gene: 6. CDR1 SGHDT and CDR2 YYEEEE come from the germline V gene. The CDR3 has 16 residues. The chain's CDR3 is CASRKGTSGLQETQYF. CDR3 sequence (DNA): TGTGCCAGCAGGAAGGGGACTAGCGGGCTCCAAGAGACCCAGTACTTC.

CDR3 sequence reads: CASSLSRTGNYEQYF. CDR3 bases: TGTGCCAGCAGTTTAAGCCGGACAGGGAACTACGAGCAGTACTTC. The chain has TRBV27 and TRBJ2-7; TRBD1 agrees at 8 bases. The CDR3 loop spans 15 amino acids. V lost 2 bases, J lost 3 bases, and 6 bases stayed unmatched. The germline V gene encodes CDR1 MNHEY and CDR2 SMNVEV (reference sequence).

The gene calls are TRBV6-5 and TRBJ2-5; D gene ambiguous. Germline lookup yields CDR1 MNHEY and CDR2 SVGAGI. The CDR3 length is 13 residues. V lost 0 bases and J 7 bases, leaving 9 bases between the germline ends. CDR3 bases: TGTGCCAGCAGTTACTCTGCGGTGGGGACCCAGTACTTC. The encoded protein is CASSYSAVGTQYF.

Remarks on this clone: At one end the junction does not follow the germline gene, possibly because of a read error. This rearrangement joins TRBV5-5 to TRBJ1-4, with 7 positions matching TRBD1. The CDR3 contains 15 residues. From germline, CDR1 is SGHKS and CDR2 YYEKEE (reference sequence). CDR3 sequence: CASSRQGQTYEKLFF. CDR3 DNA sequence: TGTGCCAGCAGCCGACAGGGCCAAACTTATGAAAAACTGTTTTTT.

Remarks on this clone: In the same sample, other DNA sequences code for this CDR3. The V and J genes are TRBV6-5 and TRBJ2-7; 8 bases line up with TRBD1. V lost 0 bases to trimming and J lost 1 base; unmatched junction nucleotides: 2. CDR1 is MNHEY, CDR2 SVGAGI, per germline. The CDR3 sequence is 15 residues long. Here the CDR3 reads CASSYSGTGSYEQYF. The CDR3 bases are TGTGCCAGCAGTTACTCCGGGACAGGTTCCTACGAGCAGTACTTC.

V gene TRBV10-3 combines with J gene TRBJ2-1; D unresolved. Germline V gene sequence: CDR1 ENHRY, CDR2 SYGVKD. With 7 bases removed from V and 3 bases from J, the gap between germline ends came to 28 bases. This CDR3 contains 19 residues. This chain's CDR3 is CAIKRGASSSPANYNEQFF. CDR3 nucleotide sequence: TGTGCCATCAAAAGAGGCGCATCTTCCTCCCCAGCGAACTACAATGAGCAGTTCTTC.

V gene TRBV27 combines with J gene TRBJ2-7, with 10 bases matching TRBD2. Unmatched junction bases numbered 8, after V lost 4 bases and J lost 11 bases. Germline V gene sequence: CDR1 MNHEY, CDR2 SMNVEV (reference sequence). CDR3 length: 13 amino acids. The CDR3 DNA is TGTGCCAGCAGTTCTCCTAGCGGGAGTATCGAGTACTTC. It codes for CASSSPSGSIEYF.

The chain joins TRBV9 to TRBJ2-2; no clear D. Germline CDR1 reads SGDLS; CDR2 reads YYNGEE. Between the trimmed V and J ends, which lost 4 bases and 4 bases, there was a span of 8 bases. The CDR3 is 13 residues long. The CDR3 region has the DNA TGTGCCAGCAGCACCTTTACCACCGGGGAGCTGTTTTTT. It is translated as CASSTFTTGELFF.

This clone came up once. This chain connects TRBV21-1 to TRBJ2-3; the D call in the table, TRBD2, was not verified against the DNA. TRBV21-1 is a listed pseudogene. The CDR3 extends over 14 amino acids. In nucleotides, the CDR3 is TGTGCCAGCAGCAAAGTACCGGGGATAGATACGCAGTATTTT. Translated, it gives CASSKVPGIDTQYF.

Of note for this clone: Within the sample, other DNA sequences also encode this same CDR3. This rearrangement joins TRBV30 to TRBJ2-3; D unclear. This CDR3 is 13 amino acids long. V was clipped by 4 bases and J by 0 bases, with 8 bases between them. Germline assignment: CDR1 GTSNPN and CDR2 SVGIG (reference sequence). CDR3 region: CAWTGESTDTQYF. For the CDR3, the DNA is TGTGCCTGGACGGGCGAGAGCACAGATACGCAGTATTTT.

The V gene is TRBV7-2, the J gene TRBJ1-3; D ambiguous. Germline V CDR1 and CDR2: SGHTA, FQGNSA. CDR3 length: 11 amino acids. Trimming removed 5 bases at V and 12 bases at J, with 11 bases between. The CDR3 coding sequence is TGTGCCAGCAGCGCTGAGTGGAGCATATATTTT. Encoded protein: CASSAEWSIYF.

V and J are TRBV29-1 and TRBJ1-1; unclear D gene. Germline CDR1 is SQVTM and CDR2 is ANQGSEA. The germline V and J ends were trimmed by 4 bases and 0 bases, with 12 bases remaining between them. The CDR3 sequence is 14 residues long. The CDR3 sequence: CSVAPRSLNTEAFF. In DNA form, the CDR3 reads TGCAGCGTTGCCCCCCGCTCCTTGAACACTGAAGCTTTCTTT.

This sequence joins TRBV10-3 and TRBJ2-7; 8 nucleotides agree with TRBD2. Per the germline V gene, CDR1 is ENHRY and CDR2 is SYGVKD. V was clipped by 10 bases and J by 1 base; unmatched bases: 9. This CDR3 is built from 14 residues. The CDR3 region is CASGGLADSYEQYF. As DNA, the CDR3 is TGTGCCAGCGGGGGGCTAGCGGATTCCTACGAGCAGTACTTC.

The chain carries TRBV5-6 and TRBJ1-5; D gene uncertain. From germline, CDR1 is SGHDT and CDR2 YYEEEE. V lost 3 bases, J lost 3 bases, and 16 bases lay in between. This CDR3 has 16 amino acids. The CDR3 DNA follows: TGTGCCAGCAGCTCCTGGGTTTTAAGGGACAATCAGCCCCAGCATTTT. Translating gives CASSSWVLRDNQPQHF. The variable domain in full, with the rest retrieved from reference TRBV5-6 and TRBJ1-5, is DAGVTQSPTHLIKTRGQQVTLRCSPKSGHDTVSWYQQALGQGPQFIFQYYEEEERQRGNFPDRFSGHQFPNYSSELNVNALLLGDSALYLCASSSWVLRDNQPQHFGDGTRLSIL.

The sample holds one count of this clone. The sample carries other DNA sequences with the same CDR3. The V gene is TRBV9, the J gene TRBJ2-1; 7 nucleotides match TRBD2. Germline CDR1 reads SGDLS; CDR2 reads YYNGEE. CDR3 length: 15 amino acids. V was clipped by 3 bases and J by 0 bases; unmatched bases: 3. The CDR3 here is CASSAAGSSYNEQFF. CDR3 nucleotides: TGTGCCAGCAGCGCAGCGGGAAGCTCCTACAATGAGCAGTTCTTC.

About this clone itself: The sample has other DNA sequences that encode this CDR3 too. CDR3 coding DNA: TGTGCCAGTAGTCGAGGGTCCTATGGCTACACCTTC. Its translation: CASSRGSYGYTF. The chain employs TRBV19 and TRBJ1-2; D not certain. V lost 5 bases and J lost 4, with 8 bases in between. The CDR3 consists of 12 residues. The V gene's germline CDR1 is LNHDA and CDR2 SQIVND (reference sequence).

This rearrangement joins TRBV11-3 to TRBJ1-2, with D uncertain. Per the germline V gene, CDR1 is SGHNT and CDR2 is YENEEA. Trimming removed 2 bases at V and 0 bases at J, with 19 bases between. The CDR3 totals 18 residues. The CDR3 region has the DNA TGTGCCAGCAGCTTAAGGCCCCCGCAGTGTACTACTAACTATGGCTACACCTTC. Protein: CASSLRPPQCTTNYGYTF.

This clone was seen a single time. The rearrangement uses TRBV6-5 and TRBJ1-4, with 11 bases matching TRBD1. Per germline, CDR1 MNHEY and CDR2 SVGAGI. The ends lost 4 bases at V and 4 bases at J; junction bases unmatched: 2. This CDR3 has 15 residues. CDR3 sequence reads: CASSWTGGYNEKLFF. DNA of the CDR3: TGTGCCAGCAGTTGGACAGGGGGCTATAATGAAAAACTGTTTTTT.

The chain uses TRBV7-2 and TRBJ2-1; 9 nucleotides agree with TRBD2. The CDR3 runs to 18 residues. Germline CDR1 and CDR2: SGHTA and FQGNSA. The J segment lost 5 bases and the V segment lost 5 bases, leaving 16 bases of the junction unmatched. Here the CDR3 reads CASSPYRTETSGDNEQFF. For the CDR3, the DNA is TGTGCCAGCAGCCCCTACCGTACCGAGACTAGCGGTGACAATGAGCAGTTCTTC.

CDR3 in amino acids: CASSEFDSAFSTDTQYF. CDR3 DNA sequence: TGTGCCAGCAGTGAATTCGACTCTGCTTTTAGCACAGATACGCAGTATTTT. This chain links TRBV25-1 with TRBJ2-3; no firm D call. This CDR3 comprises 17 residues. The V gene's germline CDR1 is MGHDK and CDR2 SYGVNS. V shed 1 base and J shed 0 bases, with 14 bases lying between them.